This TCR beta chain originates from a study of PD-1 blockade in classical Hodgkin lymphoma. Turning to the study itself: Nivolumab was given intravenously to patients at 3 mg/kg every 2 weeks. General study findings and limits: Complete responders entered with baseline diversity on par with newly diagnosed patients, the results showed.

The table came from immunoSEQ multiplex PCR; TCRdb's copy has only in-frame clones and leaves some out. This table holds 20,000 to 25,000 clones, over 65% found once. Exposure to brentuximab vedotin varied, and each patient had relapsed following autologous stem cell transplantation. About this clone itself: The antigen is unknown.

The V end lost 6 bases, the J end lost 5 bases, and 13 bases lay between the germline ends. CDR3 length equals 14 residues. Germline V gene sequence: CDR1 MNHEY, CDR2 SVGAGI. The input for sequencing was peripheral blood mononuclear cells (PBMCs), taken before the second cycle of nivolumab. This clonotype was sampled from a human donor with classical Hodgkin lymphoma. The chain joins TRBV6-5 to TRBJ1-4; possible D gene TRBD1, 6 bases. CDR3 loop: CASRLTGANEKLFF. DNA of the CDR3: TGTGCCAGCAGGCTGACAGGTGCAAATGAAAAACTGTTTTTT.